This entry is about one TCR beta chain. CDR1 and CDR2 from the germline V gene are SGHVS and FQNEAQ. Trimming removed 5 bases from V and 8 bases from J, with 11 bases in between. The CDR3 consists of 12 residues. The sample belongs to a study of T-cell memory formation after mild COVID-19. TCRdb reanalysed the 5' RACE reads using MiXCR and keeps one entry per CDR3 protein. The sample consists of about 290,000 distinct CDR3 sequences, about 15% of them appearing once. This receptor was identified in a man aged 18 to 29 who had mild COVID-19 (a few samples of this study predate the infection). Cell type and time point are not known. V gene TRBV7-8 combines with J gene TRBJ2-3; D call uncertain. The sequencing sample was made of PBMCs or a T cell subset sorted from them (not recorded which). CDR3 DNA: TGTGCCAGCAGCCAATCTTTGGGTACGCAGTATTTT. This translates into CASSQSLGTQYF.